The present T cell receptor beta chain was sequenced within a study of blood T cell repertoires in COVID-19. Clones were sequenced by immunoSEQ multiplex PCR, and TCRdb holds only the in-frame ones, with some missing. The table lists 270,000 or so clones, around 86% of them singletons. The CDR3 has 15 residues. V lost 0 bases to trimming and J lost 4 bases; unmatched junction nucleotides: 4. From germline, CDR1 is SGHRS and CDR2 YFSETQ. The sequencing input was peripheral blood. The V call is TRBV5-1, the J call TRBJ2-1; 7 positions agree with TRBD1. The receptor was derived from a woman aged 60-70 years with active or convalescent COVID-19. CDR3 DNA sequence: TGCGCCAGCAGCTTGGTCCGGGACAGTTACAATGAGCAGTTCTTC. Amino acid sequence: CASSLVRDSYNEQFF.